The TCR beta chain described here comes from a study of shared clonotypes between healthy human individuals (dated by TCRdb to 2018 to 2020). Regarding the research as a whole: Two women and a few men aged 18 to 49 years were included in the cohort. Blood TCR repertoires of four to six healthy adults were deeply sequenced to estimate repertoire size and the extent of clonotype sharing between individuals. To increase sequencing depth and limit assay-specific biases, TCR repertoire library preparation and sequencing were carried out by different laboratories using diverse techniques. Per donor, three plates each were used for CD4 naive and CD4 memory, two for CD8 naive, and one for CD8 memory. Per donor, leukapheresis produced somewhere between about 0.85 and 10 billion PBMCs. On the study overall, not on this receptor specifically: The genetic and exposure-history diversity represented was limited by the small number of donors. Sharing across several donors was observed for around 4.8% of naive CD4, over 3% of naive CD8, about 2.3% of memory CD4, and less than 0.45% of memory CD8 clonotypes. Even with the large sequencing depth, rarefaction of the sorted-subset datasets indicated that sequencing was incomplete. Higher generation probabilities were observed for clonotypes shared by all four sorted-subset donors than for non-shared clonotypes. Pairwise subsampling led to the expectation that sequencing depth would affect the degree of clonotype sharing among donors. Naive subsets generally had larger estimated clonotype richness than memory subsets did. Only blood was sampled, and tissue TCR repertoires likely differ from those in blood.

Using the deep immunoSEQ assay, TCR CDR3 regions were amplified from genomic DNA by multiplex PCR. Genomic DNA extracted from each cell subset was distributed evenly over all wells of several immunoSEQ 96-well plates, and each plate served as one replicate. For sorted subsets, about 220 ng of genomic DNA, equivalent to 30,000 or so T cell genomes, went into each replicate PCR. Purified libraries were measured with a Qubit 3.0 fluorometer, size-checked on a Bioanalyzer 2100, and measured again with the KAPA Library Quantification kit. Every immunoSEQ 96-well plate was sequenced on a dedicated single-read 150-cycle Illumina NextSeq 550 flow cell. Per the authors' processing: The immunoSEQ output contained only junctional sequences without quality scores, so filtering could not match that applied to full-length reads. Sequences were annotated with PyIR, a Python wrapper for IgBLAST v1.9, using IMGT germline references to assign V/J genes and CDR3. Reads with weak V/J assignments (E-value above 1e-6), missing CDR3, stop codons, out-of-frame junctions, or ambiguous translated residues were removed. A V3J clonotype was defined by an identical inferred V gene, J gene, and CDR3 amino acid sequence. Percentage overlap between repertoires was computed as shared unique clonotypes divided by the size of the smaller repertoire. Richness of each repertoire was evaluated using RTK rarefaction, the Chao1 estimator, and Recon v2.1 estimates of unobserved clonotypes. Generation probabilities for all TCRbeta clonotypes obtained by the gDNA method from a handful of donors were computed using OLGA. TCRdb carries this immuneACCESS record with in-frame sequences only. Its versions omit some clonotypes, under half of them owing to an unresolved V gene in the studies checked, with the rest unexplained. V, J and clone size are taken as reported in that table, and D and trimming were inferred from the DNA itself. The sample table records about 680,000 clones; less than 80% of these occur just once. Together, the top ten hold about 1.8% of the sample.

A single count supports this clone. There is no known antigen for this receptor. No base quality information exists; no much larger clone differs at one position. The CDR3, from cysteine to phenylalanine, totals 15 residues. Kept here is only the CDR3 DNA, which spans 45 bases and is read in frame from base 1. Relative to germline, V is missing 7 bases and J is missing 1 base, with 6 bases of the junction outside any gene match. The germline V gene sets CDR1 to MDHEN and CDR2 to SYDVKM. Healthy HIV-negative adults with no recently reported acute infections or vaccinations were included as donors. Every donor was a Caucasian adult living in Nashville, Tennessee, USA. Magnetic negative selection was used to enrich CD4+ T cells, after which naive cells were positively selected on CD45RA and the negative fraction became the memory subset. Blood was collected by leukapheresis, and PBMCs were isolated by Ficoll-Histopaque density gradient centrifugation and then cryopreserved in liquid nitrogen vapor phase. Analytical flow cytometry was used to check the purity and quantity of every magnetically sorted T cell population. Genomic DNA was isolated from each sorted fraction and quantified by UV absorbance on a Nanodrop 2000c.

The chain is made from TRBV28 and TRBJ2-4, and 8 junction bases match TRBD1. Specimen: memory CD4+ T cells sorted from blood. The cell subset or site label on this specimen signifies: CD45RA-negative fraction. This receptor was obtained from a woman aged 25 to 39 in good health. The CDR3 loop reads CASNRQGRAKNIQYF. The DNA reads as follows: TGTGCCAGCAACCGACAGGGGCGGGCCAAAAACATTCAGTACTTC.